Sequencing of this T cell receptor (beta chain) was carried out in a study of cytomegalovirus exposure and HLA in healthy donors. Findings of the study overall: Within the 95 to 150 validation repertoires, first-cohort TCR clusters tended to co-occur, according to a later analysis.

In germline, CDR1 is SGHTA, CDR2 FQGNSA. V lost 2 bases and J lost 8, with 10 bases in between. CDR3 length: 13 amino acids. Here immunoSEQ multiplex PCR was the method, and the copy in TCRdb shows in-frame clones only, minus some. The sample gives 200,000 to 250,000 clones, about nine tenths of which show up once; 2% is in the top ten. As regards this clone: As yet, its antigen is unknown.

The clonotype was recovered from a woman aged 18-29 years in good health and CMV-seropositive. The source material was PBMCs. The chain carries TRBV7-2 and TRBJ1-5; D remains ambiguous. The CDR3 DNA sequence: TGTGCCAGCAGCTTATCGGAGGGAGAGCCCCAGCATTTT. Translating it yields CASSLSEGEPQHF.